This T cell receptor beta chain came from a study of T cells in localized non-small cell lung cancer. Study results and caveats: Heterogeneity remains possible because sequencing was limited to only one tumor region. Compared with tumor, uninvolved adjacent lung displayed greater T cell clonality, ranking highest overall. Greater blood T cell density accompanied longer overall survival. A median approximately 61 of the top 100 tumor clones appeared in adjacent lung.

A single count supports this clone. Its antigen remains unknown. The protocol was immunoSEQ multiplex PCR, while the TCRdb copy is restricted to in-frame clones and leaves out a portion. The data contain 70,000 to 90,000 clones, 75% to 85% of them singletons. Trimming took 4 bases from V and 4 from J; bases not matched to a gene: 1. Germline V gene sequence: CDR1 MNHNS, CDR2 SASEGT. This CDR3 region has 15 residues. The chain carries TRBV6-1 and TRBJ2-3; 14 nucleotides align to TRBD2. This clonotype originated in a female donor at least 60 years old with stage I lung adenocarcinoma. Specimen: peripheral blood, collected before any cancer treatment. The CDR3: CASSGLAGGPDTQYF. CDR3 nucleotides: TGTGCCAGCAGTGGACTAGCGGGGGGGCCAGATACGCAGTATTTT.